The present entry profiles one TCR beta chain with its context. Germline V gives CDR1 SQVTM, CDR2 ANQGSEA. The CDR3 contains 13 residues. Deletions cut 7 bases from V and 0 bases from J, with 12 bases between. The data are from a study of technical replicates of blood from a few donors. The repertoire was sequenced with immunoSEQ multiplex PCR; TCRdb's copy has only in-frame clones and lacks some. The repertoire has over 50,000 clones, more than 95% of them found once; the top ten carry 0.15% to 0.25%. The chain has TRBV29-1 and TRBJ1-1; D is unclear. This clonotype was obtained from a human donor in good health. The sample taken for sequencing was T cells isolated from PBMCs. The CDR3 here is CSARLELNTEAFF. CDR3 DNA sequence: TGCAGCGCCCGCCTAGAGCTGAACACTGAAGCTTTCTTT.